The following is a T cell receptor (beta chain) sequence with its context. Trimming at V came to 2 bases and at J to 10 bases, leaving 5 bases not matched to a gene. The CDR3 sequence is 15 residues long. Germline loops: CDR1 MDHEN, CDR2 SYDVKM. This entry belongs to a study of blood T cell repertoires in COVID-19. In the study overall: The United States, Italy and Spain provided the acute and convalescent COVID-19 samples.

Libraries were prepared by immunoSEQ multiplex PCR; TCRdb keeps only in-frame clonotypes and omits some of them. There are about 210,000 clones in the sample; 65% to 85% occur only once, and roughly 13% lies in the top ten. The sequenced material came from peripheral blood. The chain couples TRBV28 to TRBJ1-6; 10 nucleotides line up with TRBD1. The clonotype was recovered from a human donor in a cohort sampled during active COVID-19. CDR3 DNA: TGTGCCAGCAGTTTACCCGGGACAGGGGAGTCACCCCTCCACTTT. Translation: CASSLPGTGESPLHF.